A single sample is the source of the 5 T cell receptor beta chains below, sequenced in a study of blood T cell repertoires in COVID-19. The assay was immunoSEQ multiplex PCR, and TCRdb's table has in-frame clones only and misses some. The table lists a few hundred thousand clones, about 87% of them singletons. The sequenced material came from peripheral blood. The receptor set was obtained from a man aged 55-75 years with acute or convalescent COVID-19.

The chain recombines TRBV5-1 with TRBJ1-6, with D possibly matching TRBD1 (6 bases). The germline V gene encodes CDR1 SGHRS and CDR2 YFSETQ. V lost 0 bases and J lost 7, with 11 bases in between. The CDR3 extends over 15 amino acids. DNA of the CDR3: TGCGCCAGCAGCTTGGTGGGGGGGGGCAATTCACCCCTCCACTTT. It encodes CASSLVGGGNSPLHF.

The count of this clone is one. The chain links TRBV28 to TRBJ1-1; no firm D call. Trimming pared 8 bases from V and 11 bases from J, leaving 24 bases between. CDR3 length: 14 residues. Germline-derived CDR1 and CDR2 are MDHEN and SYDVKM. Here the CDR3 DNA reads TGTGCCAGCTCCACAAACCCCAGAGGGAATGGGGCTTTCTTT. As protein: CASSTNPRGNGAFF.

The chain uses TRBV18 and TRBJ2-3; tentative D call: TRBD2 (5 bases). The V gene lost 3 bases and the J gene lost 6 bases, with 10 bases spanning the gap. The CDR3 is made up of 13 amino acids. CDR1 is KGHSH, CDR2 LQKENI, per germline. CDR3 in amino acids: CASSPGETDTQYF. The CDR3 nucleotides read TGTGCCAGCTCACCTGGGGAGACGGATACGCAGTATTTT.

The chain carries TRBV5-6 and TRBJ2-6; 8 bases are shared with TRBD1. The germline CDR1 and CDR2 sequences are SGHDT and YYEEEE. This CDR3 is built from 18 residues. J lost 2 bases, V lost 2 bases, and 9 bases had no gene match. The CDR3 region is CASSFGDRPLTGANVLTF. In DNA form, the CDR3 reads TGTGCCAGCAGCTTTGGGGACAGGCCTTTGACTGGGGCCAACGTCCTGACTTTC.

This chain joins TRBV19 and TRBJ2-7; 7 bases align to TRBD1. Germline-derived CDR1 and CDR2 are LNHDA and SQIVND (reference sequence). V dropped 5 bases and J dropped 5; count of bases not matched to a gene: 9. The CDR3 runs to 14 residues. In nucleotides, the CDR3 is TGTGCCAGTAGTCCCCAGACAGGGTTCAACGAGCAGTACTTC. Translated: CASSPQTGFNEQYF.